The 14 T cell receptor beta chains reported below all come from one sample, sequenced in a study of OX40 agonist ivuxolimab in advanced cancers. The library was produced with the immunoSEQ multiplex PCR assay. The table was pulled from immuneACCESS by TCRdb, which kept in-frame rearrangements only. Such tables lose some clones; where checked, under half of the loss comes from unresolved V genes, and the rest has no known cause. Here the sample has approximately 12,000 clones; 82% occur a single time. Together, the top ten hold about 10% of the sample. This sample comprised CD4+ or CD8+ T cells sorted from blood, obtained in a trial of the OX40 agonist ivuxolimab. The receptors were gathered from an adult with an advanced solid tumor such as melanoma, head and neck, liver or kidney cancer.

The gene calls are TRBV4-3 and TRBJ2-5; D not resolved. With 0 bases removed from V and 7 bases from J, the gap between germline ends came to 15 bases. Germline assignment: CDR1 LGHNA and CDR2 YSLEER. CDR3 size: 15 residues. The CDR3 DNA reads as TGCGCCAGCAGCCAAGACTGGGGTCCGCGGATGACCCAGTACTTC. Its translation: CASSQDWGPRMTQYF.

This clone was seen only a few times. The chain is built from TRBV6-5 and TRBJ2-1; TRBD2 aligns across 7 bases. V lost 5 bases and J lost 6; bases outside the gene matches: 4. The length of the CDR3 is 13 residues. Germline CDR1 MNHEY, CDR2 SVGAGI. The CDR3 sequence is CASSTRLANEQFF. The CDR3 DNA reads as TGTGCCAGCAGTACCCGACTAGCCAATGAGCAGTTCTTC.

The V and J genes are TRBV19 and TRBJ2-2, with D possibly being TRBD1 (6 bases). Germline V gene lookup returns CDR1 LNHDA and CDR2 SQIVND (reference sequence). This CDR3 has 16 amino acids. The ends were cut back, 11 bases at V and 4 bases at J, with 23 bases in the middle. CDR3 DNA sequence: TGTGCCGTCAGGGGAGACTCGTATCCGGGCACCGGGGAGCTGTTTTTT. Its translation: CAVRGDSYPGTGELFF.

The chain is built from TRBV27 and TRBJ2-3, with 9 bases matching TRBD2. Germline V gene lookup returns CDR1 MNHEY and CDR2 SMNVEV (reference sequence). V dropped 2 bases and J dropped 6; count of bases not matched to a gene: 6. This CDR3 spans 15 amino acids. CDR3 sequence: CASSLGTSTVDTQYF. As DNA, the CDR3 is TGTGCCAGCAGTTTAGGGACTAGCACAGTGGATACGCAGTATTTT.

The rearrangement uses TRBV19 and TRBJ2-3; D might be TRBD2 (7 bases). Deletions cut 2 bases from V and 6 bases from J, with 15 bases between. CDR1 is LNHDA, CDR2 SQIVND, per germline (reference sequence). The CDR3 contains 15 residues. The CDR3 DNA is TGTGCCAGTAGTATAAGGGGGAGGGCCGCGGATACGCAGTATTTT. This encodes CASSIRGRAADTQYF.

V is TRBV27 and J is TRBJ2-5; TRBD2 matches at 12 bases. Unmatched junction bases numbered 18, after V lost 5 bases and J lost 5 bases. This CDR3 is built from 19 residues. Germline V gene sequence: CDR1 MNHEY, CDR2 SMNVEV (reference sequence). For the CDR3, the DNA is TGTGCCAGCAGTCCGTCCTTCTTAAGGACTAGCGGGACTGTGGAGACCCAGTACTTC. Translating it yields CASSPSFLRTSGTVETQYF.

This clone was found once. This sequence joins TRBV28 and TRBJ2-3, with 8 bases matching TRBD2. The CDR3 is 17 residues long. The V and J ends lost 1 base and 1 base, in that order; junction bases with no gene match: 7. Germline CDR1 is MDHEN and CDR2 is SYDVKM. The CDR3: CASSLSAWREGTDTQYF. The CDR3 region has the DNA TGTGCCAGCAGTTTATCAGCCTGGCGGGAGGGCACAGATACGCAGTATTTT.

The rearrangement uses TRBV11-2 and TRBJ2-7, with D hard to call. Trimming cost V 4 bases and J 3 bases, with 10 bases left between them. The germline V gene has CDR1 SGHAT and CDR2 FQNNGV. The CDR3 is made up of 13 amino acids. This CDR3 is CASSSMDGYEQYF. For the CDR3, the DNA is TGTGCCAGCAGCTCTATGGACGGCTACGAGCAGTACTTC.

V and J are TRBV15 and TRBJ2-1, with TRBD2 identical over 7 bases. Trimming cost V 5 bases and J 2 bases; bases outside gene matches: 6. The CDR3 totals 15 residues. Looked up from germline, CDR1 is LNHNV and CDR2 is YYDKDF (reference sequence). CDR3 residues: CATSRGSQTYNEQFF. The CDR3 DNA reads TGTGCCACCAGCCGCGGGAGTCAAACCTACAATGAGCAGTTCTTC.

The chain recombines TRBV7-9 with TRBJ1-5; 10 bases map to TRBD1. After removal of 3 bases from V and 5 bases from J, the junction contained 7 bases not matched to a gene. From germline, CDR1 is SEHNR and CDR2 FQNEAQ (reference sequence). The CDR3 covers 16 residues. This chain's CDR3 is CASSLGQGKRDQPQHF. Written as DNA, the CDR3 is TGTGCCAGCAGCTTGGGACAGGGGAAAAGGGATCAGCCCCAGCATTTT.

The V and J genes are TRBV6-6 and TRBJ1-5; 7 bases are a match to TRBD1. Unmatched junction bases numbered 8, after V lost 5 bases and J lost 1 base. The germline CDR1 and CDR2 sequences are MNHNY and SVGAGI (reference sequence). The CDR3 is 16 amino acids. The DNA for the CDR3 is TGTGCCAGCAGTCTAACAGGGGCTGGGAGCAATCAGCCCCAGCATTTT. Protein sequence: CASSLTGAGSNQPQHF.

This chain joins TRBV4-3 and TRBJ2-5; D is possibly TRBD2 (7 bases). With 0 bases removed from V and 5 bases from J, the gap between germline ends came to 13 bases. The CDR3 is 15 amino acids. The germline gives CDR1 LGHNA, CDR2 YSLEER. CDR3 sequence: CASSQDWGGRETQYF. The CDR3 nucleotides read TGCGCCAGCAGCCAAGATTGGGGGGGGCGGGAGACCCAGTACTTC.

The chain carries TRBV5-8 and TRBJ2-1; tentatively, D is TRBD2 (6 bases). The CDR3 consists of 15 residues. Germline V gene data show CDR1 as SGHTS and CDR2 as YDEGEE. V dropped 4 bases and J dropped 2 bases, with 13 bases sitting between them. CDR3 DNA sequence: TGTGCCAGCAGCCCCAGGGACTCTCCCTACAATGAGCAGTTCTTC. The encoded protein is CASSPRDSPYNEQFF.

V and J are TRBV7-2 and TRBJ1-4; D not resolved. Germline lookup yields CDR1 SGHTA and CDR2 FQGNSA. The CDR3 spans 13 residues. The V end was cut by 1 base, the J end by 8 bases, with 8 bases between. The CDR3 nucleotides are TGTGCCAGCAGCTTAGGCGGTGAGGAAAAACTGTTTTTT. It is translated as CASSLGGEEKLFF.